These T cell receptor beta chains were read from a single sample in a study of T-cell memory formation after mild COVID-19. TCRdb independently ran MiXCR on the 5' RACE reads; one entry per CDR3 protein. The table includes fewer than 200,000 distinct CDR3 sequences, over 10% detected once. The specimen was PBMCs or a T cell subset sorted from them (not recorded which). The receptors derive from a man younger than 35 who had mild COVID-19 (a few samples of this study predate the infection). Cell type and time point are not known. Each CDR3 is given with its conserved first and last residue. A D gene is named only where the DNA matches it firmly. Part of the rows lack a size; the others show once, few, many or a class for expanded clones.

CDR3aa	CDR3nt	d_gene	abundance	v_gene	j_gene
CASSPTSGNSNEKLFF	TGTGCCAGCAGCCCAACCTCCGGGAACTCTAATGAAAAACTGTTTTTT	NA	few	TRBV12-3/TRBV12-4	TRBJ1-4
CSAPRNSGGNEQFF	TGCAGTGCCCCCCGGAATAGCGGAGGCAATGAGCAGTTCTTC	NA	NA	TRBV20-1	TRBJ2-1
CSAWGYMNTEAFF	TGCAGCGCCTGGGGTTATATGAACACTGAAGCTTTCTTT	NA	few	TRBV29-1	TRBJ1-1
CASSSAVTDTQYF	TGTGCCAGCAGCTCCGCGGTTACAGATACGCAGTATTTT	NA	few	TRBV7-2	TRBJ2-3
CASLAGLNNEQFF	TGTGCCAGCCTAGCGGGGCTCAACAATGAGCAGTTCTTC	TRBD2	NA	TRBV18	TRBJ2-1
CASMGGLAGYEQYF	TGTGCCAGCATGGGGGGACTAGCGGGCTACGAGCAGTACTTC	TRBD2	NA	TRBV6-2/TRBV6-3	TRBJ2-7
CASPGETQYF	TGCGCCAGTCCTGGGGAGACCCAGTACTTC	NA	few	TRBV4-3	TRBJ2-5
CASSERGTPHTQYF	TGTGCCAGCAGTGAGCGGGGGACACCTCATACGCAGTATTTT	NA	few	TRBV6-1	TRBJ2-3
CAGAGGYEQYF	TGTGCCGGGGCAGGGGGCTACGAGCAGTACTTC	TRBD1	NA	TRBV12-3/TRBV12-4	TRBJ2-7
CASNEGRGSTEAFF	TGTGCCAGTAACGAGGGCAGGGGAAGTACTGAAGCTTTCTTT	NA	NA	TRBV3-1	TRBJ1-1
CASSESFRGHEAFF	TGTGCCAGCAGTGAATCATTCCGGGGGCATGAAGCTTTCTTT	NA	NA	TRBV25-1	TRBJ1-1
CASSLAGLLSSYNEQFF	TGTGCCAGCAGCTTAGCCGGACTCCTGAGCTCCTACAATGAGCAGTTCTTC	NA	NA	TRBV7-2	TRBJ2-1
CASSLSGNAGEAFF	TGTGCCAGCAGCTTATCAGGGAATGCGGGTGAAGCTTTCTTT	NA	many	TRBV7-2	TRBJ1-1
CASSMQGVGYEQYF	TGTGCCAGTAGTATGCAGGGAGTCGGCTACGAGCAGTACTTC	NA	few	TRBV19	TRBJ2-7
CSVINSPRGGYGYTF	TGCAGCGTTATAAACTCTCCGCGTGGGGGCTATGGCTACACCTTC	NA	NA	TRBV29-1	TRBJ1-2
CASSPNRRAGANVLTF	TGTGCCAGCAGCCCCAACCGTAGGGCTGGGGCCAACGTCCTGACTTTC	NA	NA	TRBV7-9	TRBJ2-6
CASTWTGRNSPLHF	TGTGCCAGCACCTGGACAGGGCGGAATTCACCCCTCCACTTT	TRBD1	NA	TRBV7-2	TRBJ1-6
CASSWQGANTEAFF	TGTGCCAGCAGTTGGCAGGGGGCAAACACTGAAGCTTTCTTT	TRBD1	few	TRBV12-3/TRBV12-4	TRBJ1-1
CASSQAPGQSAGANVLTF	TGCGCCAGCAGCCAAGCTCCGGGACAGTCGGCTGGGGCCAACGTCCTGACTTTC	TRBD1	NA	TRBV4-3	TRBJ2-6
CASREIYPNQPQHF	TGTGCCAGCAGGGAAATTTACCCGAATCAGCCCCAGCATTTT	NA	NA	TRBV2	TRBJ1-5
CASSPQGGTKNIQYF	TGTGCCAGTAGTCCCCAGGGGGGGACCAAAAACATTCAGTACTTC	NA	few	TRBV19	TRBJ2-4
CASSLRGSGETQYF	TGCGCCAGCAGCTTGAGGGGGAGCGGAGAGACCCAGTACTTC	NA	NA	TRBV5-1	TRBJ2-5
CASTLDSSFTDTQYF	TGTGCCAGCACCCTGGACAGCTCTTTCACAGATACGCAGTATTTT	NA	NA	TRBV12-3/TRBV12-4	TRBJ2-3
CASRLKPSSYNEQFF	TGTGCCAGCCGTCTAAAACCGAGCTCCTACAATGAGCAGTTCTTC	NA	many	TRBV6-2/TRBV6-3	TRBJ2-1
CASRNRFADTQYF	TGTGCCAGCAGGAACAGGTTCGCTGATACGCAGTATTTT	NA	NA	TRBV7-8	TRBJ2-3
CASSLEGGVSTEAFF	TGTGCCAGCAGCTTAGAGGGGGGGGTAAGCACTGAAGCTTTCTTT	NA	NA	TRBV7-6	TRBJ1-1
CASSKTRGTEAFF	TGCGCCAGCAGCAAGACCAGGGGCACTGAAGCTTTCTTT	NA	NA	TRBV5-1	TRBJ1-1
CASSAGHQPNTGELFF	TGTGCCAGCAGCGCAGGACACCAGCCGAACACCGGGGAGCTGTTTTTT	NA	NA	TRBV9	TRBJ2-2
CASSPRGQGRGPPTDTQYF	TGTGCCAGCTCACCACGGGGACAGGGAAGGGGGCCTCCCACAGATACGCAGTATTTT	TRBD1	NA	TRBV18	TRBJ2-3
CASSMTFLANYGYTF	TGTGCCAGCAGCATGACTTTTTTAGCTAACTATGGCTACACCTTC	NA	NA	TRBV7-2	TRBJ1-2
CASSYVRDTNEKLFF	TGTGCCAGCAGCTATGTCAGGGACACCAATGAAAAACTGTTTTTT	NA	NA	TRBV6-5	TRBJ1-4
CASSPRTLGTDSYNEQFF	TGTGCCAGCTCACCACGTACCCTCGGGACAGATAGTTACAATGAGCAGTTCTTC	TRBD1	NA	TRBV18	TRBJ2-1
CASSSSGGVRETQYF	TGTGCCAGCAGCTCCTCGGGGGGGGTACGAGAGACCCAGTACTTC	TRBD2	few	TRBV5-5	TRBJ2-5
CASRPLGSVHIQYF	TGTGCCAGCAGGCCACTAGGATCGGTTCACATTCAGTACTTC	NA	NA	TRBV12-3/TRBV12-4	TRBJ2-4
CASSEGLTGETQYF	TGTGCCAGCAGTGAGGGACTAACGGGGGAGACCCAGTACTTC	TRBD2	NA	TRBV6-1	TRBJ2-5
CASSQAGGRELFF	TGCGCCAGCAGCCAAGCGGGGGGGCGGGAGCTGTTTTTT	TRBD2	few	TRBV4-3	TRBJ2-2
CASSYVGTAYGYTF	TGTGCCAGCAGTTACGTCGGGACAGCATATGGCTACACCTTC	TRBD1	few	TRBV6-2/TRBV6-3	TRBJ1-2
CASSDPGQRHHQPQHF	TGTGCCAGCAGTGATCCCGGACAGCGTCACCATCAGCCCCAGCATTTT	NA	few	TRBV2	TRBJ1-5
CATSDWTGTKNIQYF	TGTGCCACCAGTGACTGGACAGGGACCAAAAACATTCAGTACTTC	TRBD1	NA	TRBV24-1	TRBJ2-4
CASSSTENTGELFF	TGTGCCAGCAGCTCGACAGAAAACACCGGGGAGCTGTTTTTT	NA	NA	TRBV7-8	TRBJ2-2
CASSLLESAAIYF	TGTGCCAGCAGCTTACTCGAGTCCGCCGCCATATATTTT	NA	few	TRBV7-2	TRBJ1-3